This TCR beta chain was found in a study of T cell responses to AZD1222 COVID-19 vaccine. Study-level points and caveats: There were mostly white British donors and more females than males, and clonal diversity was possibly underestimated.

V was cut by 5 bases and J by 5 bases, with 12 bases left in between. Germline V gene sequence: CDR1 MNHEY, CDR2 SVGAGI. The length of the CDR3 is 13 residues. As regards this clone: Its target is not known.

Clones were read by immunoSEQ multiplex PCR, and TCRdb kept only the in-frame ones, dropping some. The sample holds approximately 80,000 clones, 75% to 90% seen once. This receptor was taken from an adult who received the AZD1222 COVID-19 vaccine. Sequenced here: peripheral blood, sampled 28 days after the second AZD1222 dose. The V and J genes are TRBV6-5 and TRBJ2-5; D is perhaps TRBD1 or TRBD2 (5 bases each). In DNA, the CDR3 is TGTGCCAGCAGTCCGGGACCTCCGGAGACCCAGTACTTC. Amino acid sequence: CASSPGPPETQYF.